These 17 T cell receptor beta chains share one sample of origin, sequenced in a study of PD-L1 blockade in urothelial cancer. Noted time point: pretreatment peripheral blood. Sequenced by immunoSEQ multiplex PCR; TCRdb stores in-frame clones only, minus some. The sample carries roughly 120,000 clones, 70% to 85% recorded once. The sequences come from PBMCs, collected around atezolizumab (anti-PD-L1) treatment. These TCRs come from a man between 45 and 60 years old with urothelial cancer.

This chain connects TRBV15 to TRBJ2-1, with a tentative D call TRBD1 (6 bases). The CDR3 has 14 amino acids. Germline V gives CDR1 LNHNV, CDR2 YYDKDF (reference sequence). The V end lost 4 bases, the J end lost 9 bases, and 16 bases lay between the germline ends. CDR3 in DNA: TGTGCCACCAGCACAGTACAGGGAATTATTGAGCAGTTCTTC. Its protein is CATSTVQGIIEQFF.

V and J are TRBV6-1 and TRBJ2-1; 10 positions match TRBD2. V trimming: 0 bases; J trimming: 0 bases; junction bases outside the gene matches: 8. The germline gives CDR1 MNHNS, CDR2 SASEGT. CDR3 length: 19 amino acids. The CDR3 here is CASSEARTSGHSSYNEQFF. For the CDR3, the DNA is TGTGCCAGCAGTGAAGCGAGGACTAGCGGCCATAGCTCCTACAATGAGCAGTTCTTC.

The chain uses TRBV12-5 and TRBJ1-1; 9 bases are a match to TRBD1. Germline CDR1 LGHNT, CDR2 FRNRAP. CDR3 length equals 16 residues. V shed 1 base and J 4 bases; nucleotides not matched to a gene: 7. The CDR3 loop is CASGLANRGPGTEAFF. The CDR3 DNA follows: TGTGCTAGTGGTTTGGCGAACAGGGGGCCTGGCACTGAAGCTTTCTTT.

V gene TRBV27 combines with J gene TRBJ2-2; D possibly corresponds to TRBD2 (5 bases). In germline, CDR1 is MNHEY, CDR2 SMNVEV (reference sequence). This CDR3 comprises 13 residues. V shed 5 bases and J shed 5 bases, with 9 bases lying between them. CDR3 residues: CASSRTVTGELFF. CDR3 nucleotide sequence: TGTGCCAGCAGTCGGACTGTAACCGGGGAGCTGTTTTTT.

V is TRBV7-6 and J is TRBJ1-1; D may be TRBD1 (5 bases). The germline V gene has CDR1 SGHVS and CDR2 FNYEAQ. The V end lost 7 bases, the J end lost 6 bases, and 21 bases lay between the germline ends. This CDR3 has 15 amino acids. As DNA, the CDR3 is TGTGCCAGCACCCCCGGGGGGTCACAGACCTCTGAAGCTTTCTTT. This sequence encodes CASTPGGSQTSEAFF.

The J gene is TRBJ2-7, the V gene TRBV2; 10 nucleotides line up with TRBD1. From germline, CDR1 is SNHLY and CDR2 FYNNEI. The CDR3 is 15 residues long. With V trimmed by 5 bases and J by 4 bases, 8 bases remained unmatched. The CDR3 DNA is TGTGCCAGCAGTTACTCGGGACAGGGGAGATACGAGCAGTACTTC. Encoded protein: CASSYSGQGRYEQYF.

The genes are TRBV10-1 and TRBJ2-1; no reliable D call. Trimming cost V 6 bases and J 8 bases, with 14 bases left between them. In germline, CDR1 is WNHNN, CDR2 SYGVQD (reference sequence). The CDR3 covers 13 residues. As DNA, the CDR3 is TGCGCCAGCAGCGCATTCAATAGTTATGAGCAGTTCTTC. It encodes CASSAFNSYEQFF.

J is TRBJ2-7 and V is TRBV28, with D possibly being TRBD1 (5 bases). Germline V gene sequence: CDR1 MDHEN, CDR2 SYDVKM. Trimming took off 6 bases at V and 6 bases at J, with 9 bases between the two ends. This CDR3 region has 11 residues. The CDR3 coding sequence is TGTGCCAGCAGAGGGGTAGCCGAGCAGTACTTC. Translating it yields CASRGVAEQYF.

V is TRBV28 and J is TRBJ2-1; 12 bases are a match to TRBD1. The CDR3 spans 21 residues. With V trimmed by 5 bases and J by 4 bases, 21 bases remained unmatched. Germline CDR1 MDHEN, CDR2 SYDVKM. CDR3 protein: CASSQTQRDRGRRIAYNEQFF. CDR3 nucleotide sequence: TGTGCCAGCAGTCAAACCCAGCGGGACAGGGGGCGTCGGATCGCGTACAATGAGCAGTTCTTC.

The chain carries TRBV28 and TRBJ2-1; TRBD2 matches at 7 bases. Germline CDR1 reads MDHEN; CDR2 reads SYDVKM. With 3 bases clipped from V and 10 bases from J, the junction kept 12 bases outside the gene matches. The CDR3 spans 15 residues. The CDR3 region is CASSFSGRPQAEQFF. The CDR3 DNA follows: TGTGCCAGCAGTTTCTCCGGGAGGCCCCAGGCGGAGCAGTTCTTC.

This clone was found once. The rearrangement links TRBV19 to TRBJ2-7, with D possibly being TRBD2 (5 bases). The CDR3 consists of 15 residues. Trimming shortened V by 6 bases and J by 3 bases, and 18 bases separated the two germline ends. CDR1 is LNHDA, CDR2 SQIVND, per germline (reference sequence). The CDR3 loop reads CASSPGSQPGYEQYF. Here the CDR3 DNA reads TGTGCCAGTAGCCCGGGGAGCCAGCCCGGCTACGAGCAGTACTTC. The whole variable domain, filled in from reference TRBV19 and TRBJ2-7, reads DGGITQSPKYLFRKEGQNVTLSCEQNLNHDAMYWYRQDPGQGLRLIYYSQIVNDFQKGDIAEGYSVSREKKESFPLTVTSAQKNPTAFYLCASSPGSQPGYEQYFGPGTRLTVT.

This clone has a single count. The CDR3 spells CATSRAGTSGYEQYF. The CDR3 nucleotides read TGTGCCACCAGCAGAGCTGGGACTAGCGGATACGAGCAGTACTTC. This chain uses TRBV15 with TRBJ2-7, with TRBD2 identical over 11 bases. CDR3 length equals 15 residues. After removal of 1 base from V and 4 bases from J, the junction contained 3 bases not matched to a gene. Germline V gives CDR1 LNHNV, CDR2 YYDKDF (reference sequence).

The V call is TRBV7-2, the J call TRBJ2-3; D uncertain. Germline CDR1 is SGHTA and CDR2 is FQGNSA. This CDR3 is built from 12 residues. Deletions cut 5 bases from V and 0 bases from J, with 3 bases between. CDR3 DNA: TGTGCCAGCAGCCCTAGCACAGATACGCAGTATTTT. Its translation is CASSPSTDTQYF.

The V call is TRBV27, the J call TRBJ2-3; D may be TRBD2 (6 bases). The V and J ends lost 1 base and 5 bases respectively, with 13 bases between them. This CDR3 region has 15 residues. In germline, CDR1 is MNHEY, CDR2 SMNVEV (reference sequence). CDR3 nucleotide sequence: TGTGCCAGCAGTTTATATGGGGGGAGGAGAGATACGCAGTATTTT. It specifies CASSLYGGRRDTQYF.

V usage is TRBV4-2 and J usage is TRBJ2-7, with TRBD2 identical over 8 bases. The CDR3 contains 17 residues. CDR1 and CDR2 (germline): LGHNA, YNFKEQ. V was pared by 1 base and J by 7 bases, with 15 bases of the junction left unmatched. The CDR3 sequence is CASSQGPGGAGAREQYF. The CDR3 region has the DNA TGTGCCAGCAGCCAAGGGCCCGGTGGAGCGGGAGCTCGGGAGCAGTACTTC.

The chain recombines TRBV6-5 with TRBJ1-1, with no clear D. Deletions cut 0 bases from V and 0 bases from J, with 8 bases between. The germline V gene has CDR1 MNHEY and CDR2 SVGAGI. CDR3 length equals 15 residues. The CDR3: CASSYSGGLNTEAFF. CDR3 nucleotide sequence: TGTGCCAGCAGTTACTCGGGCGGGCTGAACACTGAAGCTTTCTTT.

The chain uses TRBV27 and TRBJ2-5; D possibly corresponds to TRBD1 (6 bases). CDR3 length: 13 amino acids. Trimming shortened V by 4 bases and J by 4 bases, and 10 bases separated the two germline ends. Germline assignment: CDR1 MNHEY and CDR2 SMNVEV (reference sequence). The CDR3 region is CASSSRQVETQYF. The CDR3 DNA is TGTGCCAGCAGTTCTCGACAGGTAGAGACCCAGTACTTC.